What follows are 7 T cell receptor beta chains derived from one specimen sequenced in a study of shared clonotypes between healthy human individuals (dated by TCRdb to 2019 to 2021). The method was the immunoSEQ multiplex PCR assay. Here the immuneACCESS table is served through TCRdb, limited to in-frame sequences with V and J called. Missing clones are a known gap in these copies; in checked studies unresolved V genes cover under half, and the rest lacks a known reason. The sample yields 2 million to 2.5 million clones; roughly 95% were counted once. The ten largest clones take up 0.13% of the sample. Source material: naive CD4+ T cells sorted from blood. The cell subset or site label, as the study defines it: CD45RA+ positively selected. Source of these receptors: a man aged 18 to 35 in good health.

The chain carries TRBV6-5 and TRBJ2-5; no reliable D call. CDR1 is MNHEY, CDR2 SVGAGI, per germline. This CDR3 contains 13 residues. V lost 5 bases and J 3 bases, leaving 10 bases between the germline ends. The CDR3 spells CASSRRGEETQYF. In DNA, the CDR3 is TGTGCCAGCAGTCGGAGAGGAGAAGAGACCCAGTACTTC.

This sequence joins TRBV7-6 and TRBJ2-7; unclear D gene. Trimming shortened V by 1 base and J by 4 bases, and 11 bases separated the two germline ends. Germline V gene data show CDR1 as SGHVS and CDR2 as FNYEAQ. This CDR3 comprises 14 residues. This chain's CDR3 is CASSLGRPPYEQYF. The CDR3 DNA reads TGTGCCAGCAGCTTAGGGCGGCCCCCATACGAGCAGTACTTC.

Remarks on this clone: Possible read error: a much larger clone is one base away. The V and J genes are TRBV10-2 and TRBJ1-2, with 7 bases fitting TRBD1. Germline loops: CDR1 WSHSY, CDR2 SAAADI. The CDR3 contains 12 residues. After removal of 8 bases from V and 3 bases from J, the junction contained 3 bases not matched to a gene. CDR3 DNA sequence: TGCGCCAGCCGACAGGGAGACTATGGCTACACCTTC. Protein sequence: CASRQGDYGYTF.

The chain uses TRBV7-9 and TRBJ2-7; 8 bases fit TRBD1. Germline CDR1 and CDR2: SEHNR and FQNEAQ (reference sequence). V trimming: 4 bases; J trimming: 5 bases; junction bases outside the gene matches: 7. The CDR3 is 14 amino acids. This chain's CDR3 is CASSSTGGKDEQYF. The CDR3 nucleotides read TGTGCCAGCAGCTCAACAGGGGGGAAGGACGAGCAGTACTTC. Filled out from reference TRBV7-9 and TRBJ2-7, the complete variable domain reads DTGVSQNPRHKITKRGQNVTFRCDPISEHNRLYWYRQTLGQGPEFLTYFQNEAQLEKSRLLSDRFSAERPKGSFSTLEIQRTEQGDSAMYLCASSSTGGKDEQYFGPGTRLTVT.

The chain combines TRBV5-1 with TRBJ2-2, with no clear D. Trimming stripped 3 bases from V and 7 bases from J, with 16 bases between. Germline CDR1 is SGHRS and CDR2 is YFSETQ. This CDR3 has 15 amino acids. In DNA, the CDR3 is TGCGCCAGCAGCTGGGTCTTCCTTAAGGACGGGGAGCTGTTTTTT. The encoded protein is CASSWVFLKDGELFF.

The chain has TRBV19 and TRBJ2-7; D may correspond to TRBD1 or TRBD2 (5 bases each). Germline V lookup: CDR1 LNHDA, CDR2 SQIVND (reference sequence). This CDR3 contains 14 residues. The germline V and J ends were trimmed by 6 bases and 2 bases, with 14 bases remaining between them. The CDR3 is CASRSGRSTYEQYF. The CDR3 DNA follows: TGTGCCAGTAGATCGGGACGGTCTACCTACGAGCAGTACTTC.

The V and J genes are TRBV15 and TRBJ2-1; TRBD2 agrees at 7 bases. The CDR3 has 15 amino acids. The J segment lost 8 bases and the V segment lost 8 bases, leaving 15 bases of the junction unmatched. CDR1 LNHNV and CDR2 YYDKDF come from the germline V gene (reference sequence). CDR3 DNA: TGTGCCACCGCCGAGTTGGGCGGGAGTTGGGATGAGCAGTTCTTC. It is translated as CATAELGGSWDEQFF.